At least ten counts were recorded for the clone carrying this T cell receptor (beta chain). Deletions cut 3 bases from V and 3 bases from J, with 6 bases between. Germline values: CDR1 SGHRS, CDR2 YFSETQ. The CDR3 totals 12 residues. This specimen comes from a study of human T cells and chemical hapten exposure. Turning to the study itself: TCR yields per sample varied, mainly owing to small pooled library volume differences.

Via MiXCR, TCRdb re-called the RACE reads, giving one row per CDR3 protein. The sample gives around 330,000 distinct CDR3 sequences, 5% to 6.5% of which show up once; around 8% is in the top ten. As to time point: pre-sensitization, week 0. As to treatment: therapeutic diphenylcyclopropenone sensitization with weekly scalp DPC. The specimen comprised whole blood, sampled in connection with sensitization to the hapten diphenylcyclopropenone (DPC). The chain uses TRBV5-1 and TRBJ1-1, with D hard to call. This receptor was identified in a woman between 18 and 29 years old with alopecia areata. Some clones in this sample may be carry-over from other donors' samples. The CDR3 nucleotides read TGCGCCAGCAGCTCGCAGGACACTGAAGCTTTCTTT. This translates into CASSSQDTEAFF.